This T cell receptor beta chain was captured in a study of CD8+CD57+ T cells in acquired aplastic anemia. Across the whole study: On average, sorted CD4+ and CD8+ cells gave 3.2 ug of DNA. Average CD4+ read depth in healthy donors was 10 million to 12 million reads.

Genomic DNA acted as the template from which TCR beta VDJ combination and CDR3 sequence profiling were carried out. TCRdb passed the reads through MiXCR, listing each CDR3 protein once. This table holds about 210,000 distinct CDR3 sequences, 34% found once. Details on this clonotype: Its antigen remains unidentified.

This CDR3 has 11 amino acids. Trimming pared 7 bases from V and 7 bases from J, leaving 11 bases between. The germline CDR1 and CDR2 sequences are SNHLY and FYNNEI. Study-level points and caveats: Patients and controls were found to share more than 25 CD8+ CDR3 sequences. No significant difference in CD8+ Simpson's diversity was found between patients and controls.

The TCR sequence derives from a human donor in good health, serving as a control. The specimen was sorted CD4+, CD8+, or CD8+CD57+ T cells (not recorded which) from PBMCs. The J gene is TRBJ2-7, the V gene TRBV2, with D maybe TRBD1 (6 bases). The CDR3 region is CASKNQGEQYF. Written as DNA, the CDR3 is TGTGCCAGCAAAAATCAGGGGGAGCAGTACTTC.